This record looks at one TCR beta chain sequence and its context. The entry originates in a study of blood T cell repertoires in COVID-19. Using immunoSEQ multiplex PCR, the repertoire was profiled, and TCRdb retains in-frame clones only, with some absent. The sample lists 45,000 to 60,000 clones, around 90% occurring once. The CDR3 sequence is 13 residues long. Germline lookup yields CDR1 GTSNPN and CDR2 SVGIG (reference sequence). Trimming took 3 bases from V and 4 from J, leaving 12 bases between them. The material sequenced was peripheral blood. This receptor was obtained from a man in his fifties with acute or convalescent COVID-19. The rearrangement joins TRBV30 to TRBJ1-2; the D is unclear. CDR3 sequence reads: CAWRLAATYGYTF. CDR3 DNA sequence: TGTGCCTGGAGGCTGGCGGCGACCTATGGCTACACCTTC.